This passage covers 23 T cell receptor beta chains from one sample sequenced in a study of response to subunit inactivated influenza vaccine. TCRdb used MiXCR to reprocess the RT-PCR reads, holding one entry per CDR3 protein. This sample carries around 750,000 distinct CDR3 sequences, less than 25% of them seen once, and the ten largest clones take 10% to 13%. The source material was PBMCs from blood, sampled approximately 5 days after vaccination. Source of these receptors: a middle-aged man who received an inactivated influenza vaccine.

This clonotype was observed a handful of times. The V call is TRBV20-1, the J call TRBJ1-5, with 7 nucleotides matching TRBD1. The CDR3 loop spans 16 amino acids. Germline loops: CDR1 DFQATT, CDR2 SNEGSKA (reference sequence). Unmatched junction bases numbered 6, after V lost 1 base and J lost 0 bases. The CDR3 DNA reads TGCAGTGCTAGAGGACAGGGTGGATATAGCAATCAGCCCCAGCATTTT. Protein product: CSARGQGGYSNQPQHF.

This clonotype was counted at least ten times. The rearrangement uses TRBV5-1 and TRBJ1-1; 7 nucleotides match TRBD1. Trimming took 4 bases from V and 7 from J; bases not matched to a gene: 7. The CDR3 runs to 13 residues. The germline CDR1 and CDR2 sequences are SGHRS and YFSETQ. CDR3 region: CASSQGGGGEAFF. CDR3 DNA: TGCGCCAGCAGCCAAGGGGGCGGAGGTGAAGCTTTCTTT.

This clonotype was seen a few times. V gene TRBV24-1 combines with J gene TRBJ2-3; tentative D call: TRBD2 (6 bases). The CDR3 sequence is 14 residues long. The germline V and J ends were trimmed by 9 bases and 2 bases, with 14 bases remaining between them. Germline V gene data show CDR1 as KGHDR and CDR2 as SFDVKD. This CDR3 reads CATGPGSTTDTQYF. DNA of the CDR3: TGTGCCACCGGCCCCGGGAGTACCACAGATACGCAGTATTTT.

In its sample, this clonotype was seen a few times. V usage is TRBV20-1 and J usage is TRBJ2-3, with TRBD1 identical over 7 bases. Germline assignment: CDR1 DFQATT and CDR2 SNEGSKA (reference sequence). The CDR3 totals 16 residues. Trimming took 3 bases from V and 4 from J; bases not matched to a gene: 13. CDR3 sequence (DNA): TGCAGTGCTAGTTCCCAATGGGGGACAGCCTCAGATACGCAGTATTTT. This codes for CSASSQWGTASDTQYF.

This clonotype has just a few counts. The chain joins TRBV10-3 to TRBJ2-3; 9 nucleotides line up with TRBD2. CDR3 length: 16 residues. CDR1 and CDR2 from the germline V gene are ENHRY and SYGVKD. The J segment lost 3 bases and the V segment lost 3 bases, leaving 7 bases of the junction unmatched. CDR3 protein: CAISDRREGLTDTQYF. CDR3 coding DNA: TGTGCCATCAGTGATAGGCGGGAGGGCCTAACAGATACGCAGTATTTT.

This clonotype appeared a few times. CDR3: CSANKGTLGETQYF. CDR3 DNA sequence: TGCAGTGCTAACAAAGGGACCCTCGGGGAGACCCAGTACTTC. The V call is TRBV20-1, the J call TRBJ2-5, with D perhaps TRBD1 or TRBD2 (5 bases each). The CDR3 is made up of 14 amino acids. The V end lost 4 bases, the J end lost 5 bases, and 17 bases lay between the germline ends. CDR1 is DFQATT and CDR2 is SNEGSKA in the germline V gene (reference sequence).

J is TRBJ2-2 and V is TRBV6-2 or TRBV6-3, with D tentatively TRBD1 (6 bases). The CDR3 sequence is 13 residues long. V was clipped by 5 bases and J by 5 bases, with 9 bases between them. CDR1 and CDR2 from the germline V gene are MNHEY and SVGEGT. CDR3 bases: TGTGCCAGCAGTAACAGGGAGACCGGGGAGCTGTTTTTT. Translated, it gives CASSNRETGELFF.

V and J are TRBV9 and TRBJ2-1; 9 nucleotides match TRBD2. This CDR3 comprises 14 residues. J gave up 10 bases and V 1 base, and 6 bases lay outside the gene matches. Germline CDR1 reads SGDLS; CDR2 reads YYNGEE. CDR3 coding DNA: TGTGCCAGCAGCGTATGGGGGACTAGCCGGGAGCAGTTCTTC. The encoded protein is CASSVWGTSREQFF. Looking up the rest from reference TRBV9 and TRBJ2-1 gives the full variable domain: DSGVTQTPKHLITATGQRVTLRCSPRSGDLSVYWYQQSLDQGLQFLIQYYNGEERAKGNILERFSAQQFPDLHSELNLSSLELGDSALYFCASSVWGTSREQFFGPGTRLTVL.

The J gene is TRBJ2-5, the V gene TRBV29-1; D may be TRBD1 or TRBD2 (5 bases each). V lost 6 bases and J 5 bases, leaving 16 bases between the germline ends. Per germline, CDR1 SQVTM and CDR2 ANQGSEA. This CDR3 is built from 13 residues. The CDR3 spells CSVGTRTYETQYF. Here the CDR3 DNA reads TGCAGCGTGGGGACCCGGACGTATGAGACCCAGTACTTC. Using reference TRBV29-1 and TRBJ2-5 for the parts outside the CDR3, the full variable domain is SAVISQKPSRDICQRGTSLTIQCQVDSQVTMMFWYRQQPGQSLTLIATANQGSEATYESGFVIDKFPISRPNLTFSTLTVSNMSPEDSSIYLCSVGTRTYETQYFGPGTRLLVL.

This clonotype was seen a handful of times. The V and J genes are TRBV6-1 and TRBJ2-1; 13 bases are a match to TRBD2. The germline CDR1 and CDR2 sequences are MNHNS and SASEGT. Trimming removed 6 bases from V and 6 bases from J; junction bases left unmatched: 11. The CDR3 extends over 17 amino acids. The CDR3 sequence: CASRPTSGGALSNEQFF. In DNA, the CDR3 is TGTGCCAGCAGACCAACTAGCGGGGGGGCCCTAAGCAATGAGCAGTTCTTC.

The V call is TRBV6-1, the J call TRBJ2-7; D call uncertain. V was clipped by 7 bases and J by 5 bases, with 18 bases between them. CDR1 and CDR2 (germline): MNHNS, SASEGT. CDR3 length: 14 amino acids. The CDR3 reads CASTPASWLDEQYF. CDR3 in DNA: TGTGCCAGCACCCCGGCGTCTTGGTTGGACGAGCAGTACTTC.

The gene calls are TRBV6-2 or TRBV6-3 and TRBJ2-7; 9 bases align to TRBD2. In germline, CDR1 is MNHEY, CDR2 SVGEGT. The CDR3 is 16 amino acids. The J segment lost 2 bases and the V segment lost 6 bases, leaving 11 bases of the junction unmatched. The CDR3 sequence is CASSPRAGGLPYEQYF. DNA for the CDR3: TGTGCCAGCAGCCCGCGGGCGGGGGGGCTCCCCTACGAGCAGTACTTC.

This clonotype has just a few counts. V is TRBV7-9 and J is TRBJ2-7; 9 nucleotides align to TRBD1. After removal of 6 bases from V and 3 bases from J, the junction contained 12 bases not matched to a gene. In germline, CDR1 is SEHNR, CDR2 FQNEAQ (reference sequence). This CDR3 has 16 amino acids. CDR3 sequence (DNA): TGTGCCAGCAGTTCCATCCTCGGGACAGGGTACTACGAGCAGTACTTC. Residues: CASSSILGTGYYEQYF.

This clonotype was seen only a few times. The chain links TRBV5-1 to TRBJ1-5; weak D call: TRBD1 (6 bases). The germline V and J ends were trimmed by 4 bases and 2 bases, with 10 bases remaining between them. CDR1 and CDR2 (germline): SGHRS, YFSETQ. The CDR3 spans 14 residues. The DNA for the CDR3 is TGCGCCAGCAGCCCGGACAGCCGCAATCAGCCCCAGCATTTT. Amino acid sequence: CASSPDSRNQPQHF.

The rearrangement links TRBV7-9 to TRBJ2-3; 10 positions match TRBD2. The CDR3 runs 15 residues. Germline values: CDR1 SEHNR, CDR2 FQNEAQ (reference sequence). With 4 bases clipped from V and 5 bases from J, the junction kept 6 bases outside the gene matches. The DNA of the CDR3 is TGTGCCAGCAGCTCAGTTGGACTAGCGGTAGATACGCAGTATTTT. Encoded protein: CASSSVGLAVDTQYF.

The V and J genes are TRBV7-6 and TRBJ2-7; D might be TRBD2 (5 bases). Trimming left V 4 bases short and J 6 bases short, with 22 bases between. The CDR3 contains 16 residues. Germline V CDR1 and CDR2: SGHVS, FNYEAQ. This CDR3 is CASSSRLREYPAEQYF. CDR3 bases: TGTGCCAGCAGCTCTCGATTGAGGGAATACCCTGCCGAGCAGTACTTC.

This clonotype was seen repeatedly, ten times or more. The V and J genes are TRBV7-2 and TRBJ2-7; D is ambiguous. Germline V gene data show CDR1 as SGHTA and CDR2 as FQGNSA. The CDR3 loop spans 11 amino acids. V was clipped by 2 bases and J by 6 bases, with 5 bases between them. CDR3 in DNA: TGTGCCAGCAGCTTAATAGTCGAGCAGTACTTC. This translates into CASSLIVEQYF.

This clonotype appeared many times. The rearrangement uses TRBV5-1 and TRBJ2-2; D may be TRBD1 (5 bases). This CDR3 spans 14 amino acids. Germline values: CDR1 SGHRS, CDR2 YFSETQ. V lost 4 bases and J lost 6, with 13 bases in between. The CDR3 region has the DNA TGCGCCAGCAGCATAGGACAAAGGGCCGGGGAGCTGTTTTTT. Residues: CASSIGQRAGELFF.

This clonotype was counted only a few times. The chain links TRBV30 to TRBJ2-2, with D unclear. CDR1 and CDR2 (germline): GTSNPN, SVGIG (reference sequence). Trimming shortened V by 0 bases and J by 6 bases, and 8 bases separated the two germline ends. This CDR3 has 13 residues. CDR3 in DNA: TGTGCCTGGAGTGTCAGGCAGGCCGGGGAGCTGTTTTTT. Amino acids: CAWSVRQAGELFF.

This clonotype is a singleton in its sample. This may be a read error, as it is one base from a much larger clone. The chain links TRBV5-1 to TRBJ2-5; TRBD1 aligns across 9 bases. The CDR3 runs to 16 residues. Germline values: CDR1 SGHRS, CDR2 YFSETQ. This chain's CDR3 is CASVKIGTGKGETHYF. Here the CDR3 DNA reads TGCGCCAGCGTGAAAATCGGGACAGGGAAAGGAGAGACCCACTACTTC.

This clonotype was recorded a few times. The V call is TRBV20-1, the J call TRBJ2-3; maybe TRBD2 (5 bases). Germline CDR1 is DFQATT and CDR2 is SNEGSKA (reference sequence). This CDR3 has 13 residues. V lost 5 bases and J 3 bases, leaving 12 bases between the germline ends. Here the CDR3 reads CSAPRRLTDTQYF. The CDR3 nucleotides are TGCAGTGCTCCCCGACGACTAACAGATACGCAGTATTTT.

The V and J genes are TRBV24-1 and TRBJ2-2; a possible D gene is TRBD1 (6 bases). Trimming shortened V by 3 bases and J by 6 bases, and 13 bases separated the two germline ends. The germline gives CDR1 KGHDR, CDR2 SFDVKD. The CDR3 is 15 amino acids. CDR3 coding DNA: TGTGCCACCAGTGATGAGGGACATCTTCCCGGGGAGCTGTTTTTT. Translation gives CATSDEGHLPGELFF.

This clonotype was recorded a few times. The V gene is TRBV7-2, the J gene TRBJ2-5; D is ambiguous. Trimming removed 4 bases at V and 4 bases at J, with 16 bases between. The CDR3 consists of 15 residues. CDR1 and CDR2 (germline): SGHTA, FQGNSA. CDR3 sequence (DNA): TGTGCCAGCAGCTCCGGACCGCGATTCGTAGAGACCCAGTACTTC. Translated, it gives CASSSGPRFVETQYF.